This TCR beta chain was sequenced in a study of cytomegalovirus exposure and HLA in healthy donors. Study outcomes and limitations: An analysis that came later showed most CMV-associated TCR beta chains appearing HLA-restricted. V- and J-gene trimming of TCR beta was linked (in a later analysis) to a missense DCLRE1C variant. The records held CMV serostatus as the only immune exposure information.

Those who donated were healthy bone marrow donors. The CDR3 covers 16 residues. CDR1 LNHNV and CDR2 YYDKDF come from the germline V gene (reference sequence). J lost 2 bases, V lost 3 bases, and 4 bases had no gene match. PCR employed 60 Vbeta and 13 Jbeta primers. Repertoires were generated with immunoSEQ multiplex PCR, while TCRdb's copy carries only in-frame clones and drops some. The table lists hundreds of thousands of clones, around 80% of them singletons. This clone has a handful of counts. Antigen unknown. The sequencing input was PBMCs. J is TRBJ2-1 and V is TRBV15, with 10 bases identical to TRBD2. This TCR came from a woman aged 55-69 years in good health and CMV-seropositive. The DNA of the CDR3 is TGTGCCACCAGCAGTCCTAGCGGGGGACCCTACAATGAGCAGTTCTTC. Its translation is CATSSPSGGPYNEQFF.